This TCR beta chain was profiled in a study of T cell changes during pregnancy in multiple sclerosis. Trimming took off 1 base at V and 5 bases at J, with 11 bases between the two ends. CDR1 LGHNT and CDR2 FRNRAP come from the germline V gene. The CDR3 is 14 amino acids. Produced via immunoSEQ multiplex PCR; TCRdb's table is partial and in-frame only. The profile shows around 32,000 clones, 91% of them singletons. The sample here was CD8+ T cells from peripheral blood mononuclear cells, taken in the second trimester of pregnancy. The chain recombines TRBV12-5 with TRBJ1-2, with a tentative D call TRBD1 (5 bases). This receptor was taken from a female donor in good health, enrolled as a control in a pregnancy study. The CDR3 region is CASGLADSIYGYTF. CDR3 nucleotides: TGTGCTAGTGGTTTGGCCGACAGCATATATGGCTACACCTTC.